This record looks at one T cell receptor (beta chain) sequence and its context. Its antigen is currently unknown. This sample stems from a study of OX40 agonist ivuxolimab in advanced cancers. Study-level results: Expanded clones belonging to CD8+ T cells outnumbered, on average, those of CD4+.

The CDR3 has 14 residues. The germline gives CDR1 SGHRS, CDR2 YFSETQ. The V end lost 0 bases, the J end lost 8 bases, and 12 bases lay between the germline ends. Generated by immunoSEQ multiplex PCR, the TCRdb table keeps only in-frame clones and is missing some. Of roughly 60,000 clones detected, 65% to 85% appear once; the ten largest clones hold 1.5% to 2.5%. This clonotype originated in an adult with an advanced solid tumor such as melanoma, head and neck, liver or kidney cancer. The material sequenced was CD4+ or CD8+ T cells sorted from blood, taken in a trial of the OX40 agonist ivuxolimab. The chain links TRBV5-1 to TRBJ1-5; perhaps TRBD1 as D (5 bases). CDR3 protein: CASSLDGAGEPQHF. The CDR3 DNA reads as TGCGCCAGCAGCTTGGACGGGGCAGGAGAGCCCCAGCATTTT. Based on the CDR3 plus reference TRBV5-1 and TRBJ1-5, the full variable domain is KAGVTQTPRYLIKTRGQQVTLSCSPISGHRSVSWYQQTPGQGLQFLFEYFSETQRNKGNFPGRFSGRQFSNSRSEMNVSTLELGDSALYLCASSLDGAGEPQHFGDGTRLSIL.